These 11 T cell receptor beta chains were sequenced from one sample in a study of T cell responses to AZD1222 COVID-19 vaccine. The data were produced by immunoSEQ multiplex PCR, yet TCRdb's version contains in-frame clones alone and is incomplete. This table has 100,000 to 150,000 clones, about nine tenths appearing once. The material was peripheral blood, obtained on day 0 of AZD1222 vaccination. Every receptor here comes from an adult in good health.

This chain uses TRBV28 with TRBJ1-2, with 8 nucleotides matching TRBD1. The CDR3 contains 13 residues. V shed 5 bases and J 8 bases; nucleotides not matched to a gene: 7. In germline, CDR1 is MDHEN, CDR2 SYDVKM. CDR3 coding DNA: TGTGCCAGCAGTGCAGGACAGGGAGGAGGCTACACCTTC. It codes for CASSAGQGGGYTF.

The chain employs TRBV19 and TRBJ1-4; TRBD1 matches at 8 bases. There are 16 residues in the CDR3. Trimming took 6 bases from V and 2 from J; bases not matched to a gene: 8. The germline CDR1 and CDR2 sequences are LNHDA and SQIVND (reference sequence). The CDR3 bases are TGTGCCAGTAGCACGGACAGGGAAGGGACTAATGAAAAACTGTTTTTT. It codes for CASSTDREGTNEKLFF. The variable domain in full, with the rest retrieved from reference TRBV19 and TRBJ1-4, is DGGITQSPKYLFRKEGQNVTLSCEQNLNHDAMYWYRQDPGQGLRLIYYSQIVNDFQKGDIAEGYSVSREKKESFPLTVTSAQKNPTAFYLCASSTDREGTNEKLFFGSGTQLSVL.

This rearrangement joins TRBV19 to TRBJ1-2; D unclear. The CDR3 runs 15 residues. Trimming shortened V by 3 bases and J by 3 bases, and 14 bases separated the two germline ends. Germline V gene lookup returns CDR1 LNHDA and CDR2 SQIVND (reference sequence). The CDR3 here is CASSIGVRSDYGYTF. DNA for the CDR3: TGTGCCAGTAGTATCGGGGTCAGGTCGGACTATGGCTACACCTTC.

This rearrangement joins TRBV3-1 (or the pseudogene TRBV3-2) to TRBJ1-1, with D possibly TRBD1 on 5 matching bases. Trimming cost V 7 bases and J 1 base, with 16 bases left between them. The germline V gene has CDR1 LGHDT and CDR2 YNNKEL (reference sequence). The CDR3 has 15 amino acids. Here the CDR3 DNA reads TGTGCCAGCAAAAGAGGAGGGGTCAAGAACACTGAAGCTTTCTTT. Residues: CASKRGGVKNTEAFF.

The rearrangement links TRBV27 to TRBJ2-1, with TRBD2 identical over 8 bases. The CDR3 covers 15 residues. J gave up 6 bases and V 5 bases, and 9 bases lay outside the gene matches. Germline CDR1 MNHEY, CDR2 SMNVEV (reference sequence). The CDR3 here is CASSDSGNRLNEQFF. CDR3 bases: TGTGCCAGCAGTGATAGCGGGAACCGTCTCAATGAGCAGTTCTTC.

This chain connects TRBV4-2 to TRBJ2-7, with 10 nucleotides matching TRBD2. The junction had 3 bases not matched to a gene; V was cut back by 2 bases and J by 2 bases. CDR1 and CDR2 (germline): LGHNA, YNFKEQ. The CDR3 runs 15 residues. DNA for the CDR3: TGTGCCAGCAGCCAAACTAGCGGGGCCACCTACGAGCAGTACTTC. It is translated as CASSQTSGATYEQYF.

The chain is built from TRBV25-1 and TRBJ1-5; 8 positions match TRBD1. The V gene's germline CDR1 is MGHDK and CDR2 SYGVNS. The CDR3 runs to 15 residues. Losses at the gene ends were 11 bases for V and 0 bases for J; bases not matched to a gene: 9. The CDR3 is CAPQGVWYSNQPQHF. DNA of the CDR3: TGTGCCCCACAGGGGGTATGGTATAGCAATCAGCCCCAGCATTTT.

The CDR3 spells CASSSFAGVRSGELFF. The CDR3 DNA reads as TGCGCCAGCAGCTCCTTTGCGGGAGTTCGATCCGGGGAGCTGTTTTTT. The J gene is TRBJ2-2, the V gene TRBV5-1; 7 nucleotides align to TRBD2. J was trimmed by 6 bases and V by 3 bases; bases with no gene match: 11. This CDR3 is built from 16 residues. Germline loops: CDR1 SGHRS, CDR2 YFSETQ.

V usage is TRBV28 and J usage is TRBJ2-1, with 16 nucleotides matching TRBD2. CDR3 length: 17 amino acids. Germline assignment: CDR1 MDHEN and CDR2 SYDVKM. Trimming removed 8 bases from V and 7 bases from J; junction bases left unmatched: 11. The CDR3 reads CASEPGLAGGPGNEQFF. CDR3 DNA: TGTGCCAGCGAACCGGGACTAGCGGGGGGGCCGGGGAATGAGCAGTTCTTC.

CDR3 nucleotide sequence: TGTGCCAGCAGAACCTGGGGACAGGGTCTCTCCTACGAGCAGTACTTC. It encodes CASRTWGQGLSYEQYF. The J gene is TRBJ2-7, the V gene TRBV28; 9 bases map to TRBD1. The germline CDR1 and CDR2 sequences are MDHEN and SYDVKM. The CDR3 is made up of 16 amino acids. V dropped 6 bases and J dropped 0; count of bases not matched to a gene: 9.

The DNA of the CDR3 is TGTGCCAGCAGTTTCCAGGTGCCCTACAATGAGCAGTTCTTC. Protein: CASSFQVPYNEQFF. V gene TRBV28 combines with J gene TRBJ2-1; D ambiguous. Per the germline V gene, CDR1 is MDHEN and CDR2 is SYDVKM. V was trimmed by 3 bases and J by 2 bases, leaving 8 bases between them. This CDR3 has 14 amino acids.